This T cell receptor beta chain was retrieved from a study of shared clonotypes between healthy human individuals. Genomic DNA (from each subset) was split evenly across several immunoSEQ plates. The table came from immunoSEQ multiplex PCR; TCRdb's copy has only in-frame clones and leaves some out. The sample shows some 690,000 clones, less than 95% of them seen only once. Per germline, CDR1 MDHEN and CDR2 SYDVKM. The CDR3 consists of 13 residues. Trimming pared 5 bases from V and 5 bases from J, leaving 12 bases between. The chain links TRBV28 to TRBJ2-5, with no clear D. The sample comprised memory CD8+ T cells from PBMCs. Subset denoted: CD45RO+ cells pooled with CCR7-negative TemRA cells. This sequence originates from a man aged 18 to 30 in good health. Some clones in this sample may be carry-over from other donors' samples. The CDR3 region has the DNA TGTGCCAGCAGTCCGGTTATGGGGGAGACCCAGTACTTC. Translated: CASSPVMGETQYF. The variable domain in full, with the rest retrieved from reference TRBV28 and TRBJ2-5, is DVKVTQSSRYLVKRTGEKVFLECVQDMDHENMFWYRQDPGLGLRLIYFSYDVKMKEKGDIPEGYSVSREKKERFSLILESASTNQTSMYLCASSPVMGETQYFGPGTRLLVL.